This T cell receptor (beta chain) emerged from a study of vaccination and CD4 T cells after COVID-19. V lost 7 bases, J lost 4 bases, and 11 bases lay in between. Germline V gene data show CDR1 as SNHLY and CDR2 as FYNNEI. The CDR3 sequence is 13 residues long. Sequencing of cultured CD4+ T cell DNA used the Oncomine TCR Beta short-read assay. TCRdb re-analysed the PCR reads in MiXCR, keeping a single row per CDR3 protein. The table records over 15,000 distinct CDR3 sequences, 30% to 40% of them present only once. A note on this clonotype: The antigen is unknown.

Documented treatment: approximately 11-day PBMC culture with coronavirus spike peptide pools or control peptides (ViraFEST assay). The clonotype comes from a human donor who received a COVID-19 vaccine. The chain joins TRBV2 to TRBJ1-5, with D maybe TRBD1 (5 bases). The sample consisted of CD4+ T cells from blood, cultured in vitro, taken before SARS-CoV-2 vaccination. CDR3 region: CASTSGTNQPQHF. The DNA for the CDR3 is TGTGCCAGCACCTCAGGGACTAATCAGCCCCAGCATTTT. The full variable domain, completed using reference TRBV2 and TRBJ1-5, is EPEVTQTPSHQVTQMGQEVILRCVPISNHLYFYWYRQILGQKVEFLVSFYNNEISEKSEIFDDQFSVERPDGSNFTLKIRSTKLEDSAMYFCASTSGTNQPQHFGDGTRLSIL.